Sequencing of this T cell receptor (beta chain) was carried out in a study of blood T cell repertoires in COVID-19. The authors' processing: Reference gene primer amplification yielded estimated nucleated cell counts. Here immunoSEQ multiplex PCR was the method, and the copy in TCRdb shows in-frame clones only, minus some. V, J and clone size are those of that table, while D and trimming were read from the DNA. Altogether some 160,000 clones are present, approximately 86% being singletons, with the ten largest covering about 2.6%. What was sequenced was peripheral blood. The source of this sequence is a woman of 80 years or more with COVID-19, enrolled during active disease.

This CDR3 reads CASSLSGQGGEQFF. CDR3 DNA: TGCGCCAGCAGCTTGTCGGGACAGGGTGGTGAGCAGTTCTTC. The gene calls are TRBV5-1 and TRBJ2-1; 9 bases are shared with TRBD1. CDR1 is SGHRS and CDR2 is YFSETQ in the germline V gene. The CDR3 loop spans 14 amino acids. Trimming removed 1 base from V and 9 bases from J; junction bases left unmatched: 5.